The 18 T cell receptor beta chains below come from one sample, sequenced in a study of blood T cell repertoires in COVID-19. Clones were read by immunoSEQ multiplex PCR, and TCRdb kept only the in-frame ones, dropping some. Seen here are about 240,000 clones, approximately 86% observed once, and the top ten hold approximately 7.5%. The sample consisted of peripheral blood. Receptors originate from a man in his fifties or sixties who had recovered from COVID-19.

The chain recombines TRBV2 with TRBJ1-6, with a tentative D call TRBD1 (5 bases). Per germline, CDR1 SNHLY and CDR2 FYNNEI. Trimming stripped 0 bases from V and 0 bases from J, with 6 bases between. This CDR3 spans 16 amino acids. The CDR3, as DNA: TGTGCCAGCAGTGAAGCGGGGGGCTCCTATAATTCACCCCTCCACTTT. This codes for CASSEAGGSYNSPLHF.

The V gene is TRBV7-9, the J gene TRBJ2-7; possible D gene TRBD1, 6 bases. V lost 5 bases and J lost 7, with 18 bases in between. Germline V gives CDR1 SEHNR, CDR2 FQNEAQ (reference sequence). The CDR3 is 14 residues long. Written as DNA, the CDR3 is TGTGCCAGCAGCATAGGGACAACGGACGAAGAGCAGTACTTC. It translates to CASSIGTTDEEQYF.

DNA for the CDR3: TGTGCCATCAGTGAAATACAGCCCACAGATACGCAGTATTTT. Translating gives CAISEIQPTDTQYF. This chain links TRBV10-3 with TRBJ2-3; no reliable D call. The germline V gene has CDR1 ENHRY and CDR2 SYGVKD. Trimming cost V 3 bases and J 2 bases, with 9 bases left between them. The CDR3 totals 14 residues.

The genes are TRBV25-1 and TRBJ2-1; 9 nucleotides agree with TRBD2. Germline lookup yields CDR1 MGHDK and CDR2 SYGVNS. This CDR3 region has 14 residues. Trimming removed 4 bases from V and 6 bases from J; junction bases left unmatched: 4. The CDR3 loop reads CASSGSSGVNEQFF. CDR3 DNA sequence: TGTGCCAGCAGTGGTTCTAGCGGGGTCAATGAGCAGTTCTTC.

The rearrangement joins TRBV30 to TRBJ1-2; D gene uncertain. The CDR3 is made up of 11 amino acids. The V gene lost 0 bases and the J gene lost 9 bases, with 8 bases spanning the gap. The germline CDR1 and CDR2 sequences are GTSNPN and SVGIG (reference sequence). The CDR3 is CAWSVQSSYTF. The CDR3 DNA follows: TGTGCCTGGAGTGTACAGTCTAGCTACACCTTC.

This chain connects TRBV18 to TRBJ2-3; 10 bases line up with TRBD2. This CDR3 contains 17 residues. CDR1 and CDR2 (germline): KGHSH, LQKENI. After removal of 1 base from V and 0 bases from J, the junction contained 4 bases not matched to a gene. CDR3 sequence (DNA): TGTGCCAGCTCACCACTGCTAGCGGGGGCTAGCACAGATACGCAGTATTTT. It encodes CASSPLLAGASTDTQYF.

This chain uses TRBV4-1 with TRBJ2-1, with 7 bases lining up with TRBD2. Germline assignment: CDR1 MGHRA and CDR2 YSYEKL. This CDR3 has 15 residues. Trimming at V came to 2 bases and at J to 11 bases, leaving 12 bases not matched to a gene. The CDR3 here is CASSQWGAPGTKQFF. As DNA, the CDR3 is TGCGCCAGCAGCCAATGGGGTGCACCCGGGACTAAGCAGTTCTTC.

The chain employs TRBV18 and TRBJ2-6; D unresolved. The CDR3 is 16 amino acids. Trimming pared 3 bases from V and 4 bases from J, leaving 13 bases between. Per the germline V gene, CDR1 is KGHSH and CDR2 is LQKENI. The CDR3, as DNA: TGTGCCAGCTCACCGTCTCCCCGGAGAGGGGCCAACGTCCTGACTTTC. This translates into CASSPSPRRGANVLTF.

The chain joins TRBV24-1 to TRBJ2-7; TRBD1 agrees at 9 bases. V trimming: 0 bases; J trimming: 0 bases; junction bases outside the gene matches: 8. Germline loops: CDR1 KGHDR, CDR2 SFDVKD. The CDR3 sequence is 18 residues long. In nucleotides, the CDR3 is TGTGCCACCAGTGATTTGGTGGAGGACAGGGGAGACTCCTACGAGCAGTACGTC. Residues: CATSDLVEDRGDSYEQYV.

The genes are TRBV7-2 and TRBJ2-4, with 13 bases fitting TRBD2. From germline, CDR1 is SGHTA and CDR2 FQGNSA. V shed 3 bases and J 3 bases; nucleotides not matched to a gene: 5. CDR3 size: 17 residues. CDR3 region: CASSFTSGGAGKNIQYF. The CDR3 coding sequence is TGTGCCAGCAGCTTCACTAGCGGGGGGGCAGGCAAAAACATTCAGTACTTC.

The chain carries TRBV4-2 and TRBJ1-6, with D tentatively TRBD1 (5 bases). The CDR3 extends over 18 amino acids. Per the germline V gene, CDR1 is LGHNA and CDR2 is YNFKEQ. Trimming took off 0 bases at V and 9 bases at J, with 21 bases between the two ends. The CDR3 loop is CASSQEGGAGPLSSPLHF. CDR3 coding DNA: TGTGCCAGCAGCCAAGAAGGAGGGGCTGGCCCCTTATCTTCACCCCTCCACTTT.

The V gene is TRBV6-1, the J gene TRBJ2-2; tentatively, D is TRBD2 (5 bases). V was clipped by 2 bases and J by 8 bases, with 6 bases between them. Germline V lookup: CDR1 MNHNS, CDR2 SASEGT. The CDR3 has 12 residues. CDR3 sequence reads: CASSEREGELFF. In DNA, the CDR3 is TGTGCCAGCAGTGAAAGGGAGGGGGAGCTGTTTTTT.

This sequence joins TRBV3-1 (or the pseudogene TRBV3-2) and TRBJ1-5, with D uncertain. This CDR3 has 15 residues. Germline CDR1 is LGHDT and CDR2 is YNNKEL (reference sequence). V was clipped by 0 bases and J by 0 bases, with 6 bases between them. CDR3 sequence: CASSQDGDSNQPQHF. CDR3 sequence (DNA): TGTGCCAGCAGCCAAGATGGAGATAGCAATCAGCCCCAGCATTTT.

CDR3 nucleotide sequence: TGTGCCAGCAGCCAAGATGGACGGGGGGGCCGTGAGACCCAGTACTTC. Residues: CASSQDGRGGRETQYF. V gene TRBV4-2 combines with J gene TRBJ2-5; 8 bases agree with TRBD2. The V segment lost 0 bases and the J segment 5 bases; nucleotides outside the gene matches: 8. Germline V CDR1 and CDR2: LGHNA, YNFKEQ. The CDR3 consists of 16 residues.

As DNA, the CDR3 is TGTGCCAGCAGCTTAGCGACGGGGGGTGAGCGGAACACTGAAGCTTTCTTT. Amino acids: CASSLATGGERNTEAFF. The chain carries TRBV7-9 and TRBJ1-1, with D perhaps matching TRBD1 (5 bases). V lost 0 bases, J lost 1 base, and 15 bases lay in between. Per the germline V gene, CDR1 is SEHNR and CDR2 is FQNEAQ (reference sequence). This CDR3 contains 17 residues. The variable domain in full, completed from reference TRBV7-9 and TRBJ1-1, reads DTGVSQNPRHKITKRGQNVTFRCDPISEHNRLYWYRQTLGQGPEFLTYFQNEAQLEKSRLLSDRFSAERPKGSFSTLEIQRTEQGDSAMYLCASSLATGGERNTEAFFGQGTRLTVV.

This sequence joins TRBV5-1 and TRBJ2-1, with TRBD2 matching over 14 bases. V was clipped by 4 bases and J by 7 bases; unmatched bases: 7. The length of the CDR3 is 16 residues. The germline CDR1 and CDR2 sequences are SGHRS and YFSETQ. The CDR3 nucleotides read TGCGCCAGCAGCACCCTGACTAGCGGGGGGGCAAATGAGCAGTTCTTC. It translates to CASSTLTSGGANEQFF.

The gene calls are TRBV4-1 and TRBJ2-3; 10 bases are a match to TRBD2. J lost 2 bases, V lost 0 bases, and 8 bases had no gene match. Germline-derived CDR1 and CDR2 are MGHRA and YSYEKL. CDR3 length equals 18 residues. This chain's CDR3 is CASSQDRVAGGLTDTQYF. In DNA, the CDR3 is TGCGCCAGCAGCCAAGATCGGGTAGCGGGGGGACTCACAGATACGCAGTATTTT.

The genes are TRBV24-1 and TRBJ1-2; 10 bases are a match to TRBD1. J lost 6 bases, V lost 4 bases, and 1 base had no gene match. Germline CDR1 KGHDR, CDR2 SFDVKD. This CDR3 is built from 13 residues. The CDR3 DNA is TGTGCCACCAGTGAGGGGACAGGGGATGGCTACACCTTC. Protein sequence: CATSEGTGDGYTF.